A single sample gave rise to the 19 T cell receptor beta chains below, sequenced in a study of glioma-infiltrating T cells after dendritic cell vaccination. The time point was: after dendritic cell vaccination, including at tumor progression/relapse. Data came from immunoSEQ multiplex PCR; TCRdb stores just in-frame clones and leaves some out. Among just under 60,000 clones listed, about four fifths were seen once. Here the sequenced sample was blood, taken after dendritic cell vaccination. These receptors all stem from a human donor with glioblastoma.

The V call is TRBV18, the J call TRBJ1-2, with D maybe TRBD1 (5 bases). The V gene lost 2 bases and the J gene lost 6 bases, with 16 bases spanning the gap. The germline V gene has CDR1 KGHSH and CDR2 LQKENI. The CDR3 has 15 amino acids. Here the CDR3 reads CASSPGRSGADGYTF. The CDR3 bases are TGTGCCAGCTCACCAGGGAGGTCTGGGGCGGATGGCTACACCTTC.

CDR3 DNA: TGTGCCAGCAGCCCCGGGGACAGGGTATATGGCTACACCTTC. Protein: CASSPGDRVYGYTF. J is TRBJ1-2 and V is TRBV27; 9 nucleotides align to TRBD1. V lost 6 bases to trimming and J lost 5 bases; unmatched junction nucleotides: 7. This CDR3 region has 14 residues. Germline V gives CDR1 MNHEY, CDR2 SMNVEV (reference sequence).

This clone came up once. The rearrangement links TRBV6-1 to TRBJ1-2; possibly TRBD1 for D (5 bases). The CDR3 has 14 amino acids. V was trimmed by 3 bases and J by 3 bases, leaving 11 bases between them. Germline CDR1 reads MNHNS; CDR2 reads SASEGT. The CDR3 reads CASSDRVRDYGYTF. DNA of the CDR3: TGTGCCAGCAGTGACAGGGTTAGGGACTATGGCTACACCTTC.

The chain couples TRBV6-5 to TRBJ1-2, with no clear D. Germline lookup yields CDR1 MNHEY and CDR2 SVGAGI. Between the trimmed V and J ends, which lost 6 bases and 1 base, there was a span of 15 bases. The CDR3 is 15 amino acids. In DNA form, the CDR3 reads TGTGCCAGCAGCCAAGCCTCAGGCTTTAACTATGGCTACACCTTC. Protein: CASSQASGFNYGYTF.

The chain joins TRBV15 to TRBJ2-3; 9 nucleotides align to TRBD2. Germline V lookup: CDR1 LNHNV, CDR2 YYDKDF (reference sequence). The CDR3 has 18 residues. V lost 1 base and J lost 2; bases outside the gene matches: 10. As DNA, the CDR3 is TGTGCCACCAGCAGAGTAACCTTAGCGGGGGTGATCACAGATACGCAGTATTTT. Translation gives CATSRVTLAGVITDTQYF.

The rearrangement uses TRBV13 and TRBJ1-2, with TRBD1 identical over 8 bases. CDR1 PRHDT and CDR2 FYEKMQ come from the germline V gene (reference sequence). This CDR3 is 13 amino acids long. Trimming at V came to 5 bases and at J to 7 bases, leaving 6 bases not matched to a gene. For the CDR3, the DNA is TGTGCCAGCAGCCGCCAGGGGGCGGGTGGCTACACCTTC. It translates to CASSRQGAGGYTF.

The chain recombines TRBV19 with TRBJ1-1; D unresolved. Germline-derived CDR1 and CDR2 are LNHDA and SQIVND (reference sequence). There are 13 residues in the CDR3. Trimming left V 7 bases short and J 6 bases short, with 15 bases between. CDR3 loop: CASTWGEEAEAFF. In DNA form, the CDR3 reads TGTGCCAGTACCTGGGGAGAGGAGGCTGAAGCTTTCTTT.

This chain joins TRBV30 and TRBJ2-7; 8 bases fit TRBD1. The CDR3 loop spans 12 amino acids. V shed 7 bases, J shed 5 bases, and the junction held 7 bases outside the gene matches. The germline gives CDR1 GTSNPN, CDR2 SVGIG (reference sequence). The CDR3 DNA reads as TGTGCCTCCGGACAGGGTTACGACGAGCAGTACTTC. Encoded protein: CASGQGYDEQYF. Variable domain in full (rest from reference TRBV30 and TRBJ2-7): SQTIHQWPATLVQPVGSPLSLECTVEGTSNPNLYWYRQAAGRGLQLLFYSVGIGQISSEVPQNLSASRPQDRQFILSSKKLLLSDSGFYLCASGQGYDEQYFGPGTRLTVT.

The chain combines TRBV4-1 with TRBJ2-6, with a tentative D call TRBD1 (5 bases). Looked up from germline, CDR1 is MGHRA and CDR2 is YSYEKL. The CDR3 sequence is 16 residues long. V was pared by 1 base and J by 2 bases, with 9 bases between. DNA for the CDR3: TGCGCCAGCAGCCAAGGGGCCAGGGCTGGGGCCAACGTCCTGACTTTC. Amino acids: CASSQGARAGANVLTF.

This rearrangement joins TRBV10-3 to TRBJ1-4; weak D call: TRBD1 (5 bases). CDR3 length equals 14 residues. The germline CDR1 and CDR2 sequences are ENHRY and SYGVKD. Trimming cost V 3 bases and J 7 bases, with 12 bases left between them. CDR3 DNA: TGTGCCATCAGTGATTGGGGCCGGTCTGAAAAACTGTTTTTT. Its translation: CAISDWGRSEKLFF.

The CDR3 spells CASSQVVDRQGTEAFF. The CDR3 nucleotides are TGCGCCAGCAGCCAAGTAGTTGATAGGCAGGGCACTGAAGCTTTCTTT. The chain recombines TRBV4-3 with TRBJ1-1; TRBD1 is a possible D gene (5 bases). The germline V and J ends were trimmed by 1 base and 4 bases, with 16 bases remaining between them. The CDR3 runs to 16 residues. Germline V gene sequence: CDR1 LGHNA, CDR2 YSLEER.

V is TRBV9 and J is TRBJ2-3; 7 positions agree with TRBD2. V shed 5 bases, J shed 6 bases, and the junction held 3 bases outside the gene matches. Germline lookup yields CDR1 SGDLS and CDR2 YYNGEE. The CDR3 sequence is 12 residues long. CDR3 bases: TGTGCCAGCAGTCTGACTAGCGATACGCAGTATTTT. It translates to CASSLTSDTQYF.

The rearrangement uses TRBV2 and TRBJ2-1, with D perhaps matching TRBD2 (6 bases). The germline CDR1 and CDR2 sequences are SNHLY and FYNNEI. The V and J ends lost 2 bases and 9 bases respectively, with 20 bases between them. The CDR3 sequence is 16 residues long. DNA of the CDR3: TGTGCCAGCAGTGAATCTTTGTGGGCGGGGAAGGGTGAGCAGTTCTTC. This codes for CASSESLWAGKGEQFF.

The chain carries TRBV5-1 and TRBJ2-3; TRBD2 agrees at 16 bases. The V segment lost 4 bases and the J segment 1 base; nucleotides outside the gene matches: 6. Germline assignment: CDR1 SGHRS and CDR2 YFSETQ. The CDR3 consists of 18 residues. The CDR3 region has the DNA TGCGCCAGCAGCCCGGGACTAGCGGGGGGGCCGGGCACAGATACGCAGTATTTT. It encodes CASSPGLAGGPGTDTQYF.

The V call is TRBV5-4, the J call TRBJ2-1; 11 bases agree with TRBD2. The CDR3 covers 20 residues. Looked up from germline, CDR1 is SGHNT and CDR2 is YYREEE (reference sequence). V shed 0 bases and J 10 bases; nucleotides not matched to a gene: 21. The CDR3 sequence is CASSLDLAGGSRGLNLEQFF. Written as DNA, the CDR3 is TGTGCCAGCAGCTTGGATCTAGCGGGGGGCTCACGAGGCTTAAATTTGGAGCAGTTCTTC.

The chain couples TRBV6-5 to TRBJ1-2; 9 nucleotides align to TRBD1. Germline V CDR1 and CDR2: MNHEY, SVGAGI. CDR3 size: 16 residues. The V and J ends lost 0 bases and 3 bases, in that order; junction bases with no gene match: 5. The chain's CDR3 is CASSYSRTGADYGYTF. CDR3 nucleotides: TGTGCCAGCAGTTACTCGAGGACAGGGGCGGACTATGGCTACACCTTC.

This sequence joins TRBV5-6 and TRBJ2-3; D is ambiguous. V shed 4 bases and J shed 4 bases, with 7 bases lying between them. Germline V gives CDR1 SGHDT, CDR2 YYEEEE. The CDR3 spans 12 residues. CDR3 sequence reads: CASSPTSDTQYF. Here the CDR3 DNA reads TGTGCCAGCAGCCCGACTTCAGATACGCAGTATTTT.

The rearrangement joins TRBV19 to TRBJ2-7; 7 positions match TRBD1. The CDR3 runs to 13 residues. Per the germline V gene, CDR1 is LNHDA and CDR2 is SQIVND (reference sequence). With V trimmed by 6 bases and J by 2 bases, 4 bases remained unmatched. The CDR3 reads CASRMTGTYEQYF. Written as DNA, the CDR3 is TGTGCCAGTAGGATGACAGGGACCTACGAGCAGTACTTC.

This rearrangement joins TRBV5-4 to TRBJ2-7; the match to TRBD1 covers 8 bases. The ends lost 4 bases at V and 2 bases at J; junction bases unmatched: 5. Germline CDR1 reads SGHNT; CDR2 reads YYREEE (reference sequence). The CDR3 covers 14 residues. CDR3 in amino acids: CASSRDRFTYEQYF. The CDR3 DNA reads TGTGCCAGCAGCCGGGACAGGTTTACCTACGAGCAGTACTTC.